There are many counts of the clone carrying this T cell receptor (beta chain). TCRdb processed the 5' RACE reads anew with MiXCR; each CDR3 protein has one entry. The top ten clones hold approximately 5.4% of a sample with 200,000 to 300,000 distinct CDR3 sequences, about 7.5% of them seen once. This sample stems from a study of identical twins. This CDR3 is built from 14 residues. The germline V gene has CDR1 SEHNR and CDR2 FQNEAQ (reference sequence). The ends lost 1 base at V and 8 bases at J; junction bases unmatched: 2. This same sample was also taken into another study, of yellow fever vaccine responses in identical twins.

The gene calls are TRBV7-9 and TRBJ1-2; 12 bases are shared with TRBD1. Sequenced: CD8+ T cells sorted from blood. This clonotype originated in a woman aged 18 to 35 in good health. CDR3 loop: CASSLGGTGGGYTF. The DNA of the CDR3 is TGTGCCAGCAGCTTAGGAGGGACAGGGGGCGGCTACACCTTC. Together with reference TRBV7-9 and TRBJ1-2, the CDR3 gives the full variable domain: DTGVSQNPRHKITKRGQNVTFRCDPISEHNRLYWYRQTLGQGPEFLTYFQNEAQLEKSRLLSDRFSAERPKGSFSTLEIQRTEQGDSAMYLCASSLGGTGGGYTFGSGTRLTVV.